This T cell receptor (beta chain) was found in a study of T-cell memory formation after mild COVID-19. Overall study context: Each donor largely had its own TCR clusters.

Trimming removed 2 bases from V and 8 bases from J, with 9 bases in between. CDR3 length: 11 residues. In germline, CDR1 is SQVTM, CDR2 ANQGSEA. TCR alpha and TCR beta cDNA libraries with sample barcodes and UMIs came from 5'RACE using constant-segment primers. MiXCR was run by TCRdb on the 5' RACE reads, yielding one entry per CDR3 protein. The sample records 450,000 or so distinct CDR3 sequences, around a quarter being singletons. This clonotype was observed a handful of times. The receptor's source is an adult woman who had mild COVID-19 (a few samples of this study predate the infection). Cell type and time point are not known. The chain recombines TRBV29-1 with TRBJ1-1; D unresolved. Sequencing was carried out using PBMCs or a T cell subset sorted from them (not recorded which). CDR3 DNA: TGCAGCGTTGAAAAGGGTGTCGAAGCTTTCTTT. Translation gives CSVEKGVEAFF.